This TCR beta chain originates from a study of spatial heterogeneity in lung cancer. Study results and caveats: Follow-up blood showed ubiquitous expanded tumor TCRs less than blood at resection did.

This clonotype appeared many times. What it binds is not known. Per germline, CDR1 LNHDA and CDR2 SQIVND (reference sequence). The CDR3 totals 15 residues. V dropped 5 bases and J dropped 4 bases, with 15 bases sitting between them. In TCRdb, the 5' RACE reads were re-called with MiXCR into one record per CDR3 protein. The sample shows about 48,000 distinct CDR3 sequences, less than 5.5% of them seen only once. The time point here: sample taken at primary tumor resection. Sequencing covered unsorted whole RNA taken from tumor, nontumor lung or frozen PBMC. This clonotype was obtained from a male donor with early-stage non-small cell lung cancer. The rearrangement joins TRBV19 to TRBJ2-1; tentative D call: TRBD1 (6 bases). The specimen comprised PBMCs, sampled at surgery. The chain's CDR3 is CASSPSTGSYNEQFF. The CDR3 DNA follows: TGTGCCAGTAGTCCCTCGACAGGAAGTTACAATGAGCAGTTCTTC.